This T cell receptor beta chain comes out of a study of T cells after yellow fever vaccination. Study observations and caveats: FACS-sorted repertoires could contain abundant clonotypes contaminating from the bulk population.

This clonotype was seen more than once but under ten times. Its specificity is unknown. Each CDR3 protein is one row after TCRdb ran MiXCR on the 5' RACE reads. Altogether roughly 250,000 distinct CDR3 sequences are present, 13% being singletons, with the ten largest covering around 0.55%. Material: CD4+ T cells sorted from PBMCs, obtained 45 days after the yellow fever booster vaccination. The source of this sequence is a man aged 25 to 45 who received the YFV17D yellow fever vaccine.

DNA for the CDR3: TGCAGTGCTCCGGTCGCTCACAGGGGTAAGGACACTGAAGCTTTCTTT. Translated, it gives CSAPVAHRGKDTEAFF. The chain has TRBV20-1 and TRBJ1-1; 7 nucleotides match TRBD1. The CDR3 sequence is 16 residues long. Germline trimming cut 5 bases from V and 3 bases from J; bases unmatched to any gene: 15. Germline assignment: CDR1 DFQATT and CDR2 SNEGSKA (reference sequence).